This T cell receptor (beta chain) came from a study of identical twins. Study-wide results and limits: Among out-of-frame alpha sequences shared by twins, low generation probability occurred in excess. Modeled out-of-frame TCR alpha sharing in monozygotic twins fell below observed levels.

In its sample, this clonotype was seen a few times. Its target is unknown. The CDR3 loop spans 15 amino acids. V was clipped by 2 bases and J by 1 base, with 8 bases between them. Germline CDR1 and CDR2: SEHNR and FQNEAQ (reference sequence). TCRdb re-analysed the 5' RACE reads in MiXCR, keeping a single row per CDR3 protein. The sample has 350,000 or so distinct CDR3 sequences; 9% to 15% are singletons. A further study also used this sample, focusing on yellow fever vaccine responses in identical twins.

The chain couples TRBV7-9 to TRBJ2-2; D not certain. The sequenced sample was CD8+ T cells sorted from blood. This TCR came from a woman between 18 and 29 years old in good health. CDR3 loop: CASSLLNQNTGELFF. In DNA form, the CDR3 reads TGTGCCAGCAGCTTATTGAACCAGAACACCGGGGAGCTGTTTTTT.